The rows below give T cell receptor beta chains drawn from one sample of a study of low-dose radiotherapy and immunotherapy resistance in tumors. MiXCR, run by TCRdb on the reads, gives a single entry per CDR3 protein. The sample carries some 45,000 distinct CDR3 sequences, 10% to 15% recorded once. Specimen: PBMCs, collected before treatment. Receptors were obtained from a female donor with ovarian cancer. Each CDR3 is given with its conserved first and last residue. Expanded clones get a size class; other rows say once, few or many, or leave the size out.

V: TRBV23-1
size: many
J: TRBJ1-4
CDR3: CASSQWRQNDGKLFF

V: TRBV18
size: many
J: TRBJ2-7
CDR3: CASSPQAHEQYF

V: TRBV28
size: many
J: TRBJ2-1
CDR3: CASSSRYNEQFF

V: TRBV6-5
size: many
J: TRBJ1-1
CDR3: CASSFAGLQRWEAFF

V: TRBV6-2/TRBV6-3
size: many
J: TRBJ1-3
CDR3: CASSYSNSAHF

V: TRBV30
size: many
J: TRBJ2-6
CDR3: CAWSVNWDRGQGGANVLTF

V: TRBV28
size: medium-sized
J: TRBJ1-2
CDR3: CASQGASGGSGGYTF

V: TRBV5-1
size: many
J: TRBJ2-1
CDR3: CASTPGGRSSYNEQFF

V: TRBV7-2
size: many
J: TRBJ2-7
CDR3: CASSYNRGTYEQYF

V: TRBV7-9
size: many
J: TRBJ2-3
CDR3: CASRDGSTDTQYF

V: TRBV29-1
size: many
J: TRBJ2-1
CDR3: CSVDQGRKQFF

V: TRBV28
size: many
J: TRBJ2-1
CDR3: CASNTPHVAGGNNEQFF

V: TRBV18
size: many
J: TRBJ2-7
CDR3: CASSRGPDKTYEQYF

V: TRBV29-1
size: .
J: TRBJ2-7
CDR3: CSVGSAYEEQYF

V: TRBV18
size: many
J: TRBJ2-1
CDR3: CASSPGAGGNEQFF

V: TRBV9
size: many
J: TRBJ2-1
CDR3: CASSVGGSGGYNEQFF

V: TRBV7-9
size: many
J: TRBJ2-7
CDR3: CASSLVSSPYEQYF

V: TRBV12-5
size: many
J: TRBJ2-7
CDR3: CASGQGTAHEQYF